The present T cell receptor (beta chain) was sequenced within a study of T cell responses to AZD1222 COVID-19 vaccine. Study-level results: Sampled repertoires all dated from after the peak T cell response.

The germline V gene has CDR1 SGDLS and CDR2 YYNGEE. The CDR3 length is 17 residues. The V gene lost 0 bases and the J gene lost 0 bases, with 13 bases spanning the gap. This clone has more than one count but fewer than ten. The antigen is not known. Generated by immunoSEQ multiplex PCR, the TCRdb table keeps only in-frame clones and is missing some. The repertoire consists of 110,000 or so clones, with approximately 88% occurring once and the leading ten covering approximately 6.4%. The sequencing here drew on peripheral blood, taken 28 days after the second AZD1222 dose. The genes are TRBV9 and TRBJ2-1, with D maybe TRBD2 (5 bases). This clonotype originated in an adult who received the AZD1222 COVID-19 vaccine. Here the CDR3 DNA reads TGTGCCAGCAGCGTAGAGTGGCCCCGGGGCTCCTACAATGAGCAGTTCTTC. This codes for CASSVEWPRGSYNEQFF.